The 25 T cell receptor beta chains listed next were all sequenced from one sample in a study of vaccination and CD4 T cells after COVID-19. Their antigen targets remain unknown. Oncomine TCR Beta short-read sequencing was applied to DNA from cultured CD4+ T cells. TCRdb passed the PCR reads through MiXCR, listing each CDR3 protein once. The repertoire includes thousands of distinct CDR3 sequences, roughly 23% of them detected once, and approximately 50% sits in the top ten. Treatment meaning: approximately 9-day PBMC culture with coronavirus spike peptide pools or control peptides (ViraFEST assay). The sequencing used CD4+ T cells from blood, cultured in vitro, collected after SARS-CoV-2 vaccination. All receptors come from a human donor who had recovered from COVID-19.

By sample fraction, this clonotype is medium-sized. The chain couples TRBV7-2 to TRBJ1-2; 10 bases agree with TRBD1. Trimming removed 3 bases from V and 5 bases from J; junction bases left unmatched: 6. Germline V gene data show CDR1 as SGHTA and CDR2 as FQGNSA. CDR3 size: 15 residues. CDR3: CASSFAPGQGYGYTF. In nucleotides, the CDR3 is TGTGCCAGCAGCTTCGCCCCGGGACAGGGGTATGGCTACACCTTC.

By share of the sample, this clonotype is medium-sized. The chain links TRBV20-1 to TRBJ2-5, with D possibly matching TRBD1 (6 bases). V lost 6 bases to trimming and J lost 3 bases, with 14 bases between them. The germline V gene has CDR1 DFQATT and CDR2 SNEGSKA (reference sequence). The CDR3 extends over 13 amino acids. The CDR3 DNA follows: TGCAGTGCCCCTACAGGGTGGGAAGAGACCCAGTACTTC. Amino acids: CSAPTGWEETQYF.

V and J are TRBV5-4 and TRBJ1-2; maybe TRBD1 (6 bases). Trimming left V 4 bases short and J 4 bases short, with 14 bases between. The CDR3 is made up of 14 amino acids. In germline, CDR1 is SGHNT, CDR2 YYREEE (reference sequence). CDR3: CASSRTGTPYGYTF. DNA of the CDR3: TGTGCCAGCAGCCGGACCGGGACACCCTATGGCTACACCTTC.

This clonotype turned up a few times. The rearrangement joins TRBV11-3 to TRBJ2-1; 7 bases agree with TRBD2. The V and J ends lost 1 base and 3 bases, in that order; junction bases with no gene match: 3. Germline assignment: CDR1 SGHNT and CDR2 YENEEA. The CDR3 is made up of 15 amino acids. CDR3: CASSLGGGGYNEQFF. Here the CDR3 DNA reads TGTGCCAGCAGCTTAGGAGGCGGGGGCTACAATGAGCAGTTCTTC.

This clonotype rates as medium-sized. The rearrangement links TRBV28 to TRBJ2-7, with TRBD2 identical over 9 bases. CDR3 length: 15 residues. V gave up 5 bases and J gave up 4 bases; unmatched junction bases: 9. Germline assignment: CDR1 MDHEN and CDR2 SYDVKM. The CDR3 loop is CASSLGGGAIYEQYF. The CDR3 DNA reads TGTGCCAGCAGTCTTGGCGGGGGGGCCATTTACGAGCAGTACTTC.

This chain uses TRBV28 with TRBJ2-6; 7 nucleotides line up with TRBD1. The germline gives CDR1 MDHEN, CDR2 SYDVKM. V dropped 6 bases and J dropped 0; count of bases not matched to a gene: 14. This CDR3 region has 19 residues. CDR3 sequence: CASRSPGTVILSGANVLTF. The DNA for the CDR3 is TGTGCCAGCAGGTCGCCCGGGACAGTTATTCTCTCTGGGGCCAACGTCCTGACTTTC.

The genes are TRBV28 and TRBJ1-3; D may be TRBD1 (5 bases). This CDR3 has 14 amino acids. V lost 5 bases to trimming and J lost 2 bases, with 10 bases between them. Germline V gives CDR1 MDHEN, CDR2 SYDVKM. CDR3 sequence (DNA): TGTGCCAGCAGTCCCCAGACAGCTGGAAACACCATATATTTT. Residues: CASSPQTAGNTIYF.

This chain links TRBV12-3 or TRBV12-4 with TRBJ1-2, with D perhaps TRBD1 (6 bases). The CDR3 loop spans 15 amino acids. The ends were cut back, 5 bases at V and 8 bases at J, with 21 bases in the middle. The CDR3 loop reads CASSGAGQGRGGYTF. The CDR3 bases are TGTGCCAGCAGTGGAGCGGGACAAGGGCGGGGAGGCTACACCTTC.

CDR3 DNA sequence: TGTGCCAGCTGGCTAGCGGGGGGTTCGTACAATGAGCAGTTCTTC. It translates to CASWLAGGSYNEQFF. The chain is built from TRBV5-6 and TRBJ2-1; 11 bases map to TRBD2. CDR1 is SGHDT and CDR2 is YYEEEE in the germline V gene. The V segment lost 7 bases and the J segment 4 bases; nucleotides outside the gene matches: 7. The CDR3 has 15 residues.

This clonotype has just a few counts. The V call is TRBV4-1, the J call TRBJ1-2; 10 bases fit TRBD1. The CDR3 spans 20 residues. Per the germline V gene, CDR1 is MGHRA and CDR2 is YSYEKL. The V segment lost 5 bases and the J segment 0 bases; nucleotides outside the gene matches: 18. The CDR3 loop is CASSYPNRGTGVLTNYGYTF. The CDR3 nucleotides are TGCGCCAGCAGCTACCCCAACCGAGGGACAGGGGTCCTTACTAACTATGGCTACACCTTC.

Details on this clonotype: At one end the junction does not follow the germline gene, possibly because of a read error. V is TRBV6-1 and J is TRBJ2-1, with TRBD2 matching over 10 bases. Germline V gene sequence: CDR1 MNHNS, CDR2 SASEGT. The length of the CDR3 is 16 residues. The CDR3 DNA sequence: TGTGTCAGCACATATTTAGCGGGGGGTAGGGTTCGTGAGCAGTTCTTC. As protein: CVSTYLAGGRVREQFF.

CDR3 protein: CAIKDIQGIAYEQYF. The DNA for the CDR3 is TGTGCCATAAAAGATATCCAGGGGATAGCGTACGAGCAGTACTTC. The chain combines TRBV10-3 with TRBJ2-7, with a possible D match to TRBD1 (6 bases). CDR1 is ENHRY and CDR2 is SYGVKD in the germline V gene. The CDR3 spans 15 residues. V lost 9 bases to trimming and J lost 4 bases, with 22 bases between them.

This clonotype was counted at least ten times. The chain joins TRBV7-2 to TRBJ2-1; D is undetermined. The CDR3 consists of 16 residues. Trimming pared 0 bases from V and 4 bases from J, leaving 13 bases between. CDR1 is SGHTA and CDR2 is FQGNSA in the germline V gene. The DNA for the CDR3 is TGTGCCAGCAGCTTAGCAGATGTCCGCCAATACAATGAGCAGTTCTTC. Translation: CASSLADVRQYNEQFF.

The chain combines TRBV6-1 with TRBJ1-2; D is unclear. V was clipped by 6 bases and J by 2 bases, with 16 bases between them. The germline CDR1 and CDR2 sequences are MNHNS and SASEGT. The CDR3 consists of 15 residues. This CDR3 is CASSPTGQLNYGYTF. The CDR3 DNA sequence: TGTGCCAGCAGCCCCACTGGGCAGCTAAACTATGGCTACACCTTC.

The chain combines TRBV10-3 with TRBJ2-1, with D perhaps matching TRBD1 (6 bases). CDR1 is ENHRY and CDR2 is SYGVKD in the germline V gene. This CDR3 is 16 amino acids long. V shed 2 bases and J shed 3 bases, with 14 bases lying between them. This CDR3 is CAISEQGTGFYNEQFF. CDR3 in DNA: TGTGCCATCAGTGAGCAGGGAACAGGGTTCTACAATGAGCAGTTCTTC.

There are a few counts of this clonotype. The V and J genes are TRBV20-1 and TRBJ2-2; the D gene is possibly TRBD2 (7 bases). The V end was cut by 2 bases, the J end by 2 bases, with 12 bases between. The germline gives CDR1 DFQATT, CDR2 SNEGSKA (reference sequence). The CDR3 extends over 15 amino acids. The CDR3 DNA reads TGCAGTGCTAGACGGAGCGGGACAAACACCGGGGAGCTGTTTTTT. Protein sequence: CSARRSGTNTGELFF.

V is TRBV11-1 and J is TRBJ1-2; no firm D call. V was trimmed by 8 bases and J by 1 base, leaving 14 bases between them. Germline V lookup: CDR1 SGHAT, CDR2 FQDESV (reference sequence). CDR3 size: 14 residues. CDR3 sequence: CASGDTPYNYGYTF. In nucleotides, the CDR3 is TGTGCCAGCGGTGACACCCCCTATAACTATGGCTACACCTTC.

This clonotype is medium-sized. This chain connects TRBV7-9 to TRBJ1-6, with TRBD1 identical over 9 bases. This CDR3 spans 15 amino acids. J gave up 8 bases and V 5 bases, and 7 bases lay outside the gene matches. Germline-derived CDR1 and CDR2 are SEHNR and FQNEAQ (reference sequence). CDR3 bases: TGTGCCAGCAGCCCGCAGGGGACAGGGTATTCACCCCTCCACTTT. This encodes CASSPQGTGYSPLHF.

This chain uses TRBV28 with TRBJ1-3; possibly TRBD1 for D (5 bases). There are 16 residues in the CDR3. Germline V gives CDR1 MDHEN, CDR2 SYDVKM. V was clipped by 5 bases and J by 0 bases, with 14 bases between them. The CDR3 loop is CASSTPDTRSGNTIYF. In nucleotides, the CDR3 is TGTGCCAGCAGTACGCCGGACACCCGCTCTGGAAACACCATATATTTT. Supplemented by reference TRBV28 and TRBJ1-3, the full variable domain reads DVKVTQSSRYLVKRTGEKVFLECVQDMDHENMFWYRQDPGLGLRLIYFSYDVKMKEKGDIPEGYSVSREKKERFSLILESASTNQTSMYLCASSTPDTRSGNTIYFGEGSWLTVV.

The sample holds many counts of this clonotype. The chain combines TRBV20-1 with TRBJ2-3; 9 bases align to TRBD2. The CDR3 contains 16 residues. CDR1 and CDR2 from the germline V gene are DFQATT and SNEGSKA (reference sequence). The V gene end was trimmed by 5 bases and the J gene end by 5 bases; junction bases not matched to a gene: 14. Here the CDR3 reads CSAYRQGLANGDTQYF. The CDR3 DNA is TGCAGTGCTTATCGACAGGGACTAGCAAATGGAGATACGCAGTATTTT.

This clonotype is categorized as medium-sized. J is TRBJ2-5 and V is TRBV7-2, with a tentative D call TRBD1 (5 bases). V was shortened by 5 bases and J by 1 base, with 11 bases between the two germline ends. This CDR3 is 14 amino acids long. Germline V gene lookup returns CDR1 SGHTA and CDR2 FQGNSA. The CDR3 region has the DNA TGTGCCAGCAGCCCTCAGGGTACCCAAGAGACCCAGTACTTC. This gives the protein CASSPQGTQETQYF.

V is TRBV24-1 and J is TRBJ1-3; TRBD1 matches at 7 bases. The V gene's germline CDR1 is KGHDR and CDR2 SFDVKD. The J segment lost 4 bases and the V segment lost 5 bases, leaving 7 bases of the junction unmatched. The CDR3 loop spans 15 amino acids. CDR3 sequence: CATSATGVAGNTIYF. The CDR3 bases are TGTGCCACCAGTGCAACAGGGGTAGCGGGAAACACCATATATTTT.

By its share, this clonotype is medium-sized. V is TRBV7-9 and J is TRBJ2-1; D is unclear. Germline lookup yields CDR1 SEHNR and CDR2 FQNEAQ (reference sequence). CDR3 length: 10 amino acids. V was cut by 4 bases and J by 9 bases, with 4 bases left in between. CDR3 in amino acids: CASSSGEQFF. Written as DNA, the CDR3 is TGTGCCAGCAGCTCGGGTGAGCAGTTCTTC.

This clonotype has a count of ten or more. V and J are TRBV7-2 and TRBJ2-7, with D unresolved. With 3 bases removed from V and 3 bases from J, the gap between germline ends came to 15 bases. Germline V CDR1 and CDR2: SGHTA, FQGNSA. There are 15 residues in the CDR3. The DNA of the CDR3 is TGTGCCAGCAGCTTGGACCCGGTAACCTACTACGAGCAGTACTTC. It codes for CASSLDPVTYYEQYF.

With regard to this clonotype: A much more abundant neighbour one base away suggests this may be a read error. The CDR3 sequence is CAGSYSYRKETQYF. The CDR3 DNA reads TGTGCCGGCAGTTACTCGTACAGAAAAGAGACCCAGTACTTC. The chain joins TRBV6-6 to TRBJ2-5, with D unclear. The germline CDR1 and CDR2 sequences are MNHNY and SVGAGI (reference sequence). The CDR3 consists of 14 residues.